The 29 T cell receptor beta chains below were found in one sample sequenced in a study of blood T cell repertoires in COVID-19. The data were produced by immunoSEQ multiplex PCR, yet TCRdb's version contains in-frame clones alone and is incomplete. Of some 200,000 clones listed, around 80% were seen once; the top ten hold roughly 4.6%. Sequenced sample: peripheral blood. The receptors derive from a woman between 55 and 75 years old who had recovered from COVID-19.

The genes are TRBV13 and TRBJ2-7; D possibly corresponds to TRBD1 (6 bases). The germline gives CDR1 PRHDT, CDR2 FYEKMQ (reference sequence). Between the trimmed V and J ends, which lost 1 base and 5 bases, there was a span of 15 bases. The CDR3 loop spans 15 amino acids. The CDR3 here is CASSLALDSDHEQYF. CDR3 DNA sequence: TGTGCCAGCAGCTTAGCCTTGGACAGCGACCACGAGCAGTACTTC. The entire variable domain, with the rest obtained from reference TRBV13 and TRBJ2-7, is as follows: AAGVIQSPRHLIKEKRETATLKCYPIPRHDTVYWYQQGPGQDPQFLISFYEKMQSDKGSIPDRFSAQQFSDYHSELNMSSLELGDSALYFCASSLALDSDHEQYFGPGTRLTVT.

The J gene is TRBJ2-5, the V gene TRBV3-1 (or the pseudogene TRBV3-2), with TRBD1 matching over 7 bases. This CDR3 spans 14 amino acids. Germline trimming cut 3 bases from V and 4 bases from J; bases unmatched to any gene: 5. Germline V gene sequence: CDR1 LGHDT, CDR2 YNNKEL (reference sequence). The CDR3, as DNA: TGTGCCAGCAGCCACGGGACAGTAGCAGAGACCCAGTACTTC. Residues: CASSHGTVAETQYF.

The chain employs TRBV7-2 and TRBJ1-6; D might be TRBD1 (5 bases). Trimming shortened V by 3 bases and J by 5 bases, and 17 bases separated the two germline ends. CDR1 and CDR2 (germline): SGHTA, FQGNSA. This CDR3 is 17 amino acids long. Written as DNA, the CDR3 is TGTGCCAGCAGCTTCGCAGGGATCGAGATTGATAATTCACCCCTCCACTTT. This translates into CASSFAGIEIDNSPLHF.

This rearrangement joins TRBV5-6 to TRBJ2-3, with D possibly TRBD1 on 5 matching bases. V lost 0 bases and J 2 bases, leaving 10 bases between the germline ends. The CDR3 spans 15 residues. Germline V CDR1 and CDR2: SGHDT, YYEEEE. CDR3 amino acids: CASSLVQVFTDTQYF. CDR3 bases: TGTGCCAGCAGCTTGGTACAGGTATTCACAGATACGCAGTATTTT. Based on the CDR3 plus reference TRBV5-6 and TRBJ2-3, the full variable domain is DAGVTQSPTHLIKTRGQQVTLRCSPKSGHDTVSWYQQALGQGPQFIFQYYEEEERQRGNFPDRFSGHQFPNYSSELNVNALLLGDSALYLCASSLVQVFTDTQYFGPGTRLTVL.

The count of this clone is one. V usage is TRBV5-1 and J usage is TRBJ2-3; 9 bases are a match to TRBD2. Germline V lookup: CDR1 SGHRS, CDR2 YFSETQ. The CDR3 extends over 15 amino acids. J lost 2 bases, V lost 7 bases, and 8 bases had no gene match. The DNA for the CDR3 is TGCGCCAGCCGGATTCTAGCGGGGTCCACAGATACGCAGTATTTT. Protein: CASRILAGSTDTQYF.

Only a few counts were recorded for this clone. The CDR3, as DNA: TGCGCCAGCAGTGATCGGGGACTAGCGGGGGATGATACGCAGTATTTT. This encodes CASSDRGLAGDDTQYF. This chain links TRBV10-1 with TRBJ2-3; TRBD2 matches at 14 bases. CDR1 is WNHNN and CDR2 is SYGVQD in the germline V gene (reference sequence). The CDR3 extends over 16 amino acids. V shed 3 bases, J shed 6 bases, and the junction held 5 bases outside the gene matches.

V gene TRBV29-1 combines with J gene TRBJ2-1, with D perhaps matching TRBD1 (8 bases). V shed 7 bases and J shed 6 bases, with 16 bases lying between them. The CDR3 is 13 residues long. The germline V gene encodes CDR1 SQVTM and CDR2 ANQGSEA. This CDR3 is CSGYRGGLNEQFF. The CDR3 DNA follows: TGCAGCGGATACAGGGGGGGACTCAATGAGCAGTTCTTC.

CDR3 in DNA: TGTGCCAGCAGCTTGGTTAGCGGGGGGGCCCACGAGCAGTACTTC. It is translated as CASSLVSGGAHEQYF. The chain joins TRBV7-2 to TRBJ2-7; 11 bases align to TRBD2. CDR3 length: 15 amino acids. Trimming removed 3 bases from V and 5 bases from J; junction bases left unmatched: 6. Germline V CDR1 and CDR2: SGHTA, FQGNSA.

This chain's CDR3 is CASSQVGRGSGYTF. The CDR3 DNA reads TGCGCCAGCAGCCAAGTAGGGAGGGGGTCCGGCTACACCTTC. V gene TRBV4-1 combines with J gene TRBJ1-2, with D possibly matching TRBD1 (6 bases). V lost 1 base, J lost 8 bases, and 14 bases lay in between. Germline assignment: CDR1 MGHRA and CDR2 YSYEKL. The CDR3 length is 14 residues.

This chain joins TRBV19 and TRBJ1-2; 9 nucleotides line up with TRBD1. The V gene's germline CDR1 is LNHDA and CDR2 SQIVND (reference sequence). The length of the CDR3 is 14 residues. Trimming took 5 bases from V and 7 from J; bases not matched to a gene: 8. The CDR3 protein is CASSDRDRVGGYTF. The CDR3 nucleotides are TGTGCCAGTAGTGACCGGGACAGGGTAGGTGGCTACACCTTC.

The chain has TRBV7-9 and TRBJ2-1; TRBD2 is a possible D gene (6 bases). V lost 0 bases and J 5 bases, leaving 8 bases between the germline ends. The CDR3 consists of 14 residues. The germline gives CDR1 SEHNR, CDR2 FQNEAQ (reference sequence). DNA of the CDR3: TGTGCCAGCAGCTTAGCGGGGGGTGACAATGAGCAGTTCTTC. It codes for CASSLAGGDNEQFF. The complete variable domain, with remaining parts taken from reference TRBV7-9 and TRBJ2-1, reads DTGVSQNPRHKITKRGQNVTFRCDPISEHNRLYWYRQTLGQGPEFLTYFQNEAQLEKSRLLSDRFSAERPKGSFSTLEIQRTEQGDSAMYLCASSLAGGDNEQFFGPGTRLTVL.

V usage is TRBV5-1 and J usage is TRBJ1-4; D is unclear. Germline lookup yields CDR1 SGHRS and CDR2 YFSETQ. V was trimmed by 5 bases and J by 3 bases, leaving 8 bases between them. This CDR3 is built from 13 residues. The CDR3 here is CASRKGANEKLFF. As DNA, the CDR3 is TGCGCCAGCAGAAAGGGAGCTAATGAAAAACTGTTTTTT.

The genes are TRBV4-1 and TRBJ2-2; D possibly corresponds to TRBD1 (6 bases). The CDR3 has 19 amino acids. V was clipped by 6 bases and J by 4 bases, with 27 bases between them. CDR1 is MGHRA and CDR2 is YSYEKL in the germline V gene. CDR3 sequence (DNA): TGCGCCAGCAGACAGTTAGGCCGGGACACGGAATTTGGCACCGGGGAGCTGTTTTTT. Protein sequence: CASRQLGRDTEFGTGELFF.

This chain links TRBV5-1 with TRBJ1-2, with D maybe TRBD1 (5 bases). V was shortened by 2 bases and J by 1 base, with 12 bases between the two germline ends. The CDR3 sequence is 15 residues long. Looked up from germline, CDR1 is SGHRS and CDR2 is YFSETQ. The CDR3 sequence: CASSFGAVFNYGYTF. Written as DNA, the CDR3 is TGCGCCAGCAGCTTTGGGGCCGTTTTTAACTATGGCTACACCTTC. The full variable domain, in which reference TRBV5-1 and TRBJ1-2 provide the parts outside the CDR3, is KAGVTQTPRYLIKTRGQQVTLSCSPISGHRSVSWYQQTPGQGLQFLFEYFSETQRNKGNFPGRFSGRQFSNSRSEMNVSTLELGDSALYLCASSFGAVFNYGYTFGSGTRLTVV.

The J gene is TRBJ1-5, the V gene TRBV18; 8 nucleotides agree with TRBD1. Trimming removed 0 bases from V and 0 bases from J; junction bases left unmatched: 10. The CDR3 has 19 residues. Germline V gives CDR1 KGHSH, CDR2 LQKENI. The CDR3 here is CASSPPGQGGIFSNQPQHF. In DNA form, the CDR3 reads TGTGCCAGCTCACCACCCGGACAGGGAGGGATATTTAGCAATCAGCCCCAGCATTTT.

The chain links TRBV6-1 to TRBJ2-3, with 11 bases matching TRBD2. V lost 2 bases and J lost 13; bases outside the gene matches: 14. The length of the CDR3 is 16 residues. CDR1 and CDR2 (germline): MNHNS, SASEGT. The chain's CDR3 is CASSESSGLAAPREYF. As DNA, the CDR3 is TGTGCCAGCAGTGAATCTTCGGGACTAGCGGCTCCCCGGGAGTATTTT.

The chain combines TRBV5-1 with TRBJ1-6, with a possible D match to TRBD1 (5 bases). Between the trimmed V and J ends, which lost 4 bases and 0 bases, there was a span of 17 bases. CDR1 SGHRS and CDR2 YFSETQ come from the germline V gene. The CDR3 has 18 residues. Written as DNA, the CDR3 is TGCGCCAGCAGCCCCGGTGTCAGGGAAAGCTCCTATAATTCACCCCTCCACTTT. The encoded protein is CASSPGVRESSYNSPLHF.

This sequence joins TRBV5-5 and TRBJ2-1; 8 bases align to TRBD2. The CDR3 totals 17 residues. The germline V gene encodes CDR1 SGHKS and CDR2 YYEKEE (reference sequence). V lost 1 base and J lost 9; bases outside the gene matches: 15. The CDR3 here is CASSLRASGGVRGEQFF. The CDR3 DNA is TGTGCCAGCAGCTTGAGAGCCAGCGGGGGAGTTCGGGGTGAGCAGTTCTTC.

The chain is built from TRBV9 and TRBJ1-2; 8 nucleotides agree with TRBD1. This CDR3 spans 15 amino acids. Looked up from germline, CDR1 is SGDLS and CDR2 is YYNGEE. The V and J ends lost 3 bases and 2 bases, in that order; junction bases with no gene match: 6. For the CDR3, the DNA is TGTGCCAGCAGCGAAGGACAGGGTAGAAACTATGGCTACACCTTC. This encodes CASSEGQGRNYGYTF.

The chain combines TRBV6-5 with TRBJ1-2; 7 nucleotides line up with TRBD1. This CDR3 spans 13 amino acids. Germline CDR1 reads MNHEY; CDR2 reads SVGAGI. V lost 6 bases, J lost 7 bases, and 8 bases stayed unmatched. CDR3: CASRQGRAGGYTF. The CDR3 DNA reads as TGTGCCAGCAGACAGGGGCGGGCGGGTGGCTACACCTTC.

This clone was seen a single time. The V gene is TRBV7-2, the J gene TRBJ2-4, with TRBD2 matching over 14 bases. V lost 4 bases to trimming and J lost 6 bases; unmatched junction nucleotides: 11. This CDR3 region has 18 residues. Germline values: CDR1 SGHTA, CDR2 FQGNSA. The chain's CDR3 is CASSSGLAGGTWGNIQYF. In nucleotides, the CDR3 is TGTGCCAGCAGCTCCGGACTAGCGGGGGGTACCTGGGGAAACATTCAGTACTTC.

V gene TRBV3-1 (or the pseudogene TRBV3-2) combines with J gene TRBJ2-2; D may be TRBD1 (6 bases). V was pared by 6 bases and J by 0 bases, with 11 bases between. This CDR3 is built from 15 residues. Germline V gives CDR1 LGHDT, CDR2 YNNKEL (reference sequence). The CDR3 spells CASSRGQANTGELFF. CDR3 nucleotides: TGTGCCAGCAGTCGGGGACAAGCGAACACCGGGGAGCTGTTTTTT.

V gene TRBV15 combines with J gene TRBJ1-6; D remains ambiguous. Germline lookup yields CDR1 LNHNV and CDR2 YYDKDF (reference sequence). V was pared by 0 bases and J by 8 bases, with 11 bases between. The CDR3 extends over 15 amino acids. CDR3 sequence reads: CATSRDAGSDSPLHF. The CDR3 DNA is TGTGCCACCAGCAGAGATGCGGGGAGTGATTCACCCCTCCACTTT.

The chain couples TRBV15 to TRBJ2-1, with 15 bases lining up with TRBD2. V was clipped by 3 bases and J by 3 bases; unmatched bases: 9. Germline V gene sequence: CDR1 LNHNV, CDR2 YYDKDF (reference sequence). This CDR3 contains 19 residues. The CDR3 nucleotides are TGTGCCACCAGCAGGAGTAAGGGACTAGCGGGGGGAAGCTACAATGAGCAGTTCTTC. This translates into CATSRSKGLAGGSYNEQFF.

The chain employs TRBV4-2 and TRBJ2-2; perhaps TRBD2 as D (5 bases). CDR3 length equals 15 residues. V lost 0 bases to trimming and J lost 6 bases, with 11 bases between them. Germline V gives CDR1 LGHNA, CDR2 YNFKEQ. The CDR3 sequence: CASSQEMEVAGELFF. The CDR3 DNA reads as TGTGCCAGCAGCCAAGAGATGGAGGTTGCCGGGGAGCTGTTTTTT.

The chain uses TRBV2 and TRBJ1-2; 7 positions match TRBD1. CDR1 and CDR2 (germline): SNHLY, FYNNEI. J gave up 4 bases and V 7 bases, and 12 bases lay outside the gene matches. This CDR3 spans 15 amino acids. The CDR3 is CASNPKGAPFYGYTF. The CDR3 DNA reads TGTGCCAGCAACCCAAAGGGGGCACCATTCTATGGCTACACCTTC. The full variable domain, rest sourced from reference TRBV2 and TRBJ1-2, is EPEVTQTPSHQVTQMGQEVILRCVPISNHLYFYWYRQILGQKVEFLVSFYNNEISEKSEIFDDQFSVERPDGSNFTLKIRSTKLEDSAMYFCASNPKGAPFYGYTFGSGTRLTVV.

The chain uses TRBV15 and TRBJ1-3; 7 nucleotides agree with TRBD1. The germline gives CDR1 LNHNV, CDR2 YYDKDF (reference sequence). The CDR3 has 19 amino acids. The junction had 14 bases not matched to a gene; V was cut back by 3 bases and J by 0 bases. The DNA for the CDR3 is TGTGCCACCAGCAGTGCCAGGGGAACAGGGGCTCACTCTGGAAACACCATATATTTT. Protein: CATSSARGTGAHSGNTIYF.

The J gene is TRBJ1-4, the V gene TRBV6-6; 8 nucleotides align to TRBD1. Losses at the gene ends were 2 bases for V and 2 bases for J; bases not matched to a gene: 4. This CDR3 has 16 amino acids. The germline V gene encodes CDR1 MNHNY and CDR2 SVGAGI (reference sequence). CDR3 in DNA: TGTGCCAGCAGTTACCCCAGGGGGCACACTAATGAAAAACTGTTTTTT. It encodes CASSYPRGHTNEKLFF.

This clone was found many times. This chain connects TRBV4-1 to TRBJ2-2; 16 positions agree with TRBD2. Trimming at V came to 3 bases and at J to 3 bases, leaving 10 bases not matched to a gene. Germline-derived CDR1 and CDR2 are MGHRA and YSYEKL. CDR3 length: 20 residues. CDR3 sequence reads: CASSHQMGTSGGADTGELFF. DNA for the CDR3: TGCGCCAGCAGCCATCAAATGGGGACTAGCGGGGGGGCGGACACCGGGGAGCTGTTTTTT.